This TCR beta chain derives from a study of identical twins listed by TCRdb under 2016. Notes on the research overall: To test whether fetal clonotypes persist, this study deep-sequenced TCR alpha and beta repertoires from monozygotic twins, from unrelated adults of various ages, and from cord blood. To rule out contamination, replicate twin experiments were performed at different times with different library preparation protocols. Summary of the overall study and its limitations: Compared with coincidental sharing between unrelated individuals, out-of-frame TCR alpha sequences shared between twins showed an excess of sequences with low generation probability. In beta out-of-frame sequences, excess twin sharing was weaker, because having fewer shared sequences lowered the signal-to-noise ratio. Because the same donors could not be followed over many years, conclusions were based on cross-sectional statistical analysis. Abundant cord blood beta clonotypes had fewer insertions, young adult naive repertoires showed a similar but weaker trend, and memory repertoires showed no such trend. Invariant T cells such as MAIT and iNKT could partly confound zero-insertion analyses, though diverse VJ usage argued against this for most clonotypes. In monozygotic twins, out-of-frame TCR alpha sharing was systematically underestimated by recombination models, although the models agreed with sharing between unrelated individuals.

This clonotype was found a few times. No cognate antigen has been identified for it. The record has no base qualities; no much larger clone is one base away. Libraries were made using 5' RACE. Instrument on record: Illumina HiSeq 2000. A universal primer binding site was introduced by template switching, and a unique molecular identifier was present in the final cDNA, enabling accurate counting of TCR cDNA molecules. Specific primers in the conserved constant-segment region were used to synthesize first-strand cDNA for TCR alpha and beta chains. To control for contamination, each cDNA library was double barcoded with a SMART-Mk sample barcode plus Illumina barcodes. TruSeq adapter sequences along with Illumina sample barcodes were introduced in two successive PCR steps. TCR alpha and beta cDNA libraries were sequenced on the Illumina HiSeq platform with custom primers. In the paper's pipeline: Raw reads were processed with MiGEC to extract unique molecular identifiers, and MiXCR was used to determine CDR3 positions. For each individual, recombination models were inferred using an EM algorithm with the repgenHMM and IGoR tools. The analysis of shared clonotypes was done with the tcR package in R, with sharing normalized by the product of cloneset sizes. To study raw recombination without the effects of thymic and clonal selection, out-of-frame nonproductive sequences were analyzed. TCRdb reworked the public reads: Q25 trimming with fastp, MiXCR clone assembly, productive beta chains retained. When rows share a CDR3 protein, they turn into one entry using the most common DNA and genes. The V and J calls follow TCRdb's processing rather than the paper's. Present in this sample are about 340,000 distinct CDR3 sequences, 10% to 15% of which were seen just once. Of the sample, roughly 7.8% is held by the ten largest clones.

Every donor was a healthy Caucasian. The twin cohort comprised three pairs of female monozygotic twins, all aged about 18 to 30 years. CD4+ and CD8+ T cell populations were isolated with positive isolation kits from Invitrogen. The same sample was also studied in work on yellow fever vaccine responses in identical twins. In that second paper, the authors write: The authors reported that the T cell response to vaccination in identical twins appeared partly convergent and partly personalized. Focusing on identical twins, the study followed the T cell clones that responded to the vaccine, and did so with precision.

The receptor's source is a woman aged 18 to 35 in good health. The sequenced material came from CD8+ T cells sorted from blood.

The CDR3 protein sequence reads: CASSIGGGSLAQQYF. The bases are TGTGCCAGTAGTATAGGCGGAGGGTCCTTAGCCCAGCAGTACTTC. The chain joins TRBV19 to TRBJ2-7; perhaps TRBD2 is the D gene, with 6 bases matching. The germline V gene (reference sequence) provides CDR1 LNHDA and CDR2 SQIVND. At the junction V is shortened by 1 base and J by 8 bases, with 18 bases in between. The CDR3 runs 15 residues from the cysteine to the phenylalanine. The DNA shown is the 45-base CDR3, in frame from base 1.